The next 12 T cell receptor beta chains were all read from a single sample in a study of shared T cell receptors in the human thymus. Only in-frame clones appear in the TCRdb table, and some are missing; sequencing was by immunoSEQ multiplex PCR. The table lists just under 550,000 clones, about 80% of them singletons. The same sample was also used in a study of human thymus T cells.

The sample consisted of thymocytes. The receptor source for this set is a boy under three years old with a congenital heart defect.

CDR3 protein: CASSPGGNGANVLTF. CDR3 DNA: TGTGCCAGCTCACCCGGGGGGAACGGGGCCAACGTCCTGACTTTC. The chain combines TRBV18 with TRBJ2-6, with 7 positions matching TRBD2. V gave up 3 bases and J gave up 4 bases; unmatched junction bases: 3. Germline V CDR1 and CDR2: KGHSH, LQKENI. The CDR3 totals 15 residues.

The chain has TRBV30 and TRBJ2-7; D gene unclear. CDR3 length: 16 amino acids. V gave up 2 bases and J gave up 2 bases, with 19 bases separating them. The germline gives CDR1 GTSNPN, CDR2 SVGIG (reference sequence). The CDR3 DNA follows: TGTGCCTGGAGTACTAAAGGTCCCGCCGGAACCTACGAGCAGTACTTC. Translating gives CAWSTKGPAGTYEQYF.

The CDR3 sequence: CASSERGLSTEAFF. CDR3 in DNA: TGTGCCAGCAGTGAAAGGGGACTGAGCACTGAAGCTTTCTTT. V is TRBV6-1 and J is TRBJ1-1; perhaps TRBD1 as D (5 bases). The germline gives CDR1 MNHNS, CDR2 SASEGT. V lost 2 bases, J lost 4 bases, and 11 bases lay in between. There are 14 residues in the CDR3.

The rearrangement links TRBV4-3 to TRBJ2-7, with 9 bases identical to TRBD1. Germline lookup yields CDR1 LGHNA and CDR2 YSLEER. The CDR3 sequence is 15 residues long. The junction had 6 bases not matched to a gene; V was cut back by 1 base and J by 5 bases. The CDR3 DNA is TGCGCCAGCAGCCAAGCCGGACAGGGGATCCACGAGCAGTACTTC. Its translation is CASSQAGQGIHEQYF.

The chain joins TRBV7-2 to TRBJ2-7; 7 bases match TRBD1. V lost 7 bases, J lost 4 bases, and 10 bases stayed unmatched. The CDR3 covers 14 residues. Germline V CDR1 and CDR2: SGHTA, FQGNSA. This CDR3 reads CASTGQEVRYEQYF. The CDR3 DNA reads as TGTGCCAGCACTGGACAGGAGGTTCGGTACGAGCAGTACTTC.

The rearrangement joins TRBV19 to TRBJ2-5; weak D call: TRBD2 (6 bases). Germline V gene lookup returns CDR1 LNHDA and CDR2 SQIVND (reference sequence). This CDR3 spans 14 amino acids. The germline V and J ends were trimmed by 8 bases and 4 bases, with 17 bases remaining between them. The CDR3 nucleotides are TGTGCCAGTGGCCGGGGGTCGGTGGCAGAGACCCAGTACTTC. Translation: CASGRGSVAETQYF.

The CDR3 coding sequence is TGTGCCAGCAGCTACCAATCTTTTATGAGCTCCTACGAGCAGTACTTC. As protein: CASSYQSFMSSYEQYF. This sequence joins TRBV7-6 and TRBJ2-7; D not certain. The germline V gene encodes CDR1 SGHVS and CDR2 FNYEAQ. The CDR3 length is 16 residues. Trimming removed 4 bases from V and 0 bases from J, with 16 bases in between.

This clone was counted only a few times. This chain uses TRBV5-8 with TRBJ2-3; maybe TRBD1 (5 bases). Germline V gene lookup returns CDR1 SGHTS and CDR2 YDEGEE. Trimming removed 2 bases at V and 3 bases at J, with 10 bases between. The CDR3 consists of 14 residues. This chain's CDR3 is CASSFRGATDTQYF. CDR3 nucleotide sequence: TGTGCCAGCAGCTTTAGGGGTGCGACAGATACGCAGTATTTT.

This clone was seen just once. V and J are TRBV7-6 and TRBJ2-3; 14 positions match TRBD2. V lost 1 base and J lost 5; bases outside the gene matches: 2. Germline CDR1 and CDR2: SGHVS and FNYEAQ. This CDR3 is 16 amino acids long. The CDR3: CASSLVGTSGGDTQYF. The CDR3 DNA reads TGTGCCAGCAGCTTAGTCGGGACTAGCGGGGGAGATACGCAGTATTTT. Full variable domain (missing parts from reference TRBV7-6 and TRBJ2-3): GAGVSQSPRYKVTKRGQDVALRCDPISGHVSLYWYRQALGQGPEFLTYFNYEAQQDKSGLPNDRFSAERPEGSISTLTIQRTEQRDSAMYRCASSLVGTSGGDTQYFGPGTRLTVL.

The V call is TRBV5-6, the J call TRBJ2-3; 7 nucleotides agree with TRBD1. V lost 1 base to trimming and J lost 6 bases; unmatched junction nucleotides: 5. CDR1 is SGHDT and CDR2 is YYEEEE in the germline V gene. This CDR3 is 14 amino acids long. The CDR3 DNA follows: TGTGCCAGCAGCTTGACAGGGGAAGGGGATACGCAGTATTTT. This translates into CASSLTGEGDTQYF.

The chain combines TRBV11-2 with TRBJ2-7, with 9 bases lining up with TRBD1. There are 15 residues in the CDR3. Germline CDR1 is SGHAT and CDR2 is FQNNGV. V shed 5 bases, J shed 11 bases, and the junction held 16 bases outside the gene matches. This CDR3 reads CASSPRPDRGAVEYF. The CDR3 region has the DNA TGTGCCAGCAGCCCCAGGCCGGACAGGGGCGCCGTGGAGTACTTC.

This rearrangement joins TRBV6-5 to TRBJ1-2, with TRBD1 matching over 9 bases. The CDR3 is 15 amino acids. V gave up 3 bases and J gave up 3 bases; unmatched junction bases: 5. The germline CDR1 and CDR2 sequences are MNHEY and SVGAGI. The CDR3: CASSYTGGGDYGYTF. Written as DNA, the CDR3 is TGTGCCAGCAGTTATACAGGGGGCGGTGACTATGGCTACACCTTC.